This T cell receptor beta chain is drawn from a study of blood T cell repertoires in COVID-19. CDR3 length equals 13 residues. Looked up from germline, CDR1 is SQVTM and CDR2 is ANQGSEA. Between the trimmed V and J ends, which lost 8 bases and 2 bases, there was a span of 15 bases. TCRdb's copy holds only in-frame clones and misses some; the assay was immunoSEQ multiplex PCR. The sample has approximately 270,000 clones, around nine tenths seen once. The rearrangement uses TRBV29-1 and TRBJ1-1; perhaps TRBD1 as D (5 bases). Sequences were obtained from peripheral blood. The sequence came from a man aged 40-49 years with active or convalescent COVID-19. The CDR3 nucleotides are TGCAGCTCCCAGGGAGGGAGAAACACTGAAGCTTTCTTT. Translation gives CSSQGGRNTEAFF.